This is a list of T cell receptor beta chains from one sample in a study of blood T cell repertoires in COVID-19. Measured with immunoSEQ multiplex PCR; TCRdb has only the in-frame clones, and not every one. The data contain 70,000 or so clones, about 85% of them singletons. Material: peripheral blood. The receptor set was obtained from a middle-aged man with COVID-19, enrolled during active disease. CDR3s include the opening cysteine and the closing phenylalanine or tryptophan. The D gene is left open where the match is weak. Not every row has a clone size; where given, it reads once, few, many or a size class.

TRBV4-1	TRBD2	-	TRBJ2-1	CASSQDPLAGWNGSNEQFF	TGCGCCAGCAGCCAAGACCCACTAGCGGGATGGAACGGCTCCAATGAGCAGTTCTTC
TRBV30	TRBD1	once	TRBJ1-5	CAWKGQGYSQPQHF	TGTGCCTGGAAGGGACAGGGGTATAGTCAGCCCCAGCATTTT
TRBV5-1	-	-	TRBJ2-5	CASSLEGKRGQETQYF	TGCGCCAGCAGCTTGGAGGGCAAAAGGGGCCAAGAGACCCAGTACTTC
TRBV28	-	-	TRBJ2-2	CASRGAISAGELFF	TGTGCCAGCAGGGGGGCGATCTCAGCCGGGGAGCTGTTTTTT
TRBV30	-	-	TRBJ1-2	CAWSKGNGYTF	TGTGCCTGGAGTAAGGGGAATGGCTACACCTTC
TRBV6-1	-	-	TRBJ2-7	CASSEADSSYEQYF	TGTGCCAGCAGTGAAGCCGACAGCTCCTACGAGCAGTACTTC
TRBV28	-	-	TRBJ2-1	CASSLYGGAGYNEQFF	TGTGCCAGCAGTTTATATGGGGGCGCCGGCTACAATGAGCAGTTCTTC
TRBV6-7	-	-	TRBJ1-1	CASSYSQLAEAFF	TGTGCCAGCAGTTATAGTCAACTGGCTGAAGCTTTCTTT
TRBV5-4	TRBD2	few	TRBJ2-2	CASSSPGLAGAGHTGELFF	TGTGCCAGCAGCTCCCCCGGACTAGCGGGGGCGGGGCACACCGGGGAGCTGTTTTTT
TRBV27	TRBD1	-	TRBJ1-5	CASSSLPPGQGRNQPQHF	TGTGCCAGCAGCTCACTGCCTCCCGGACAGGGACGCAATCAGCCCCAGCATTTT
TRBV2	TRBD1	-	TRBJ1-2	CASSDRTGHYGYTF	TGTGCCAGCAGTGACCGGACAGGTCACTATGGCTACACCTTC
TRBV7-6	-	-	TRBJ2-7	CASSFERGSYEQYF	TGTGCCAGCAGCTTCGAACGGGGAAGCTACGAGCAGTACTTC
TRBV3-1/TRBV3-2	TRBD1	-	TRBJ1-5	CASSQRTGAIQPQHF	TGTGCCAGCAGCCAACGGACAGGAGCTATTCAGCCCCAGCATTTT
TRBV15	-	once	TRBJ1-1	CATNSGTEAFF	TGTGCCACCAATTCGGGCACTGAAGCTTTCTTT
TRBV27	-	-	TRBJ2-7	CASSLTGVSYEQYF	TGTGCCAGCAGTTTGACGGGAGTCTCCTACGAGCAGTACTTC
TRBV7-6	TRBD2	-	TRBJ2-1	CASSLLAGAYNEQFF	TGTGCCAGCAGCCTGCTAGCGGGAGCATACAATGAGCAGTTCTTC
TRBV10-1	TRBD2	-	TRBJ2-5	CASSESRAGGPETQYF	TGCGCCAGCAGTGAGTCGAGGGCGGGAGGTCCAGAGACCCAGTACTTC
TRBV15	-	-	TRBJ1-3	CATSSSGRRNTIYF	TGTGCCACCAGCTCCTCGGGTCGACGAAACACCATATATTTT
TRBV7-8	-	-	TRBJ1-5	CASSPDSPYSNQPQHF	TGTGCCAGCAGCCCGGACAGTCCCTATAGCAATCAGCCCCAGCATTTT
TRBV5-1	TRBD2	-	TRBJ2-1	CATKKTSGRAENNEQFF	TGCGCCACCAAAAAGACTAGCGGGAGAGCAGAAAACAATGAGCAGTTCTTC
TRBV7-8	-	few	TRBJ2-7	CASSLATPGLLTYEQYF	TGTGCCAGCAGCTTAGCGACCCCAGGGCTCCTGACCTACGAGCAGTACTTC
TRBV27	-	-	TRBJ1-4	CASSLSTGTTEKLFF	TGTGCCAGCAGTTTATCGACCGGGACAACTGAAAAACTGTTTTTT